The 18 T cell receptor beta chains in this list originate from one sample, sequenced in a study of blood T cell repertoires in COVID-19. The assay was immunoSEQ multiplex PCR, and TCRdb's table has in-frame clones only and misses some. The sample gives about 300,000 clones, roughly nine tenths of which show up once; about 2% is in the top ten. The sequencing sample was made of peripheral blood. The origin of the receptors is a woman between 25 and 40 years old with COVID-19, enrolled during active disease.

The chain recombines TRBV6-5 with TRBJ1-6, with 7 bases matching TRBD1. CDR1 is MNHEY and CDR2 is SVGAGI in the germline V gene. With V trimmed by 6 bases and J by 5 bases, 7 bases remained unmatched. This CDR3 region has 15 residues. CDR3 protein: CASSQFRGNNSPLHF. CDR3 DNA: TGTGCCAGCAGCCAATTCAGGGGGAATAATTCACCCCTCCACTTT.

This rearrangement joins TRBV7-6 to TRBJ2-7; the D gene is possibly TRBD1 (6 bases). Germline V gene sequence: CDR1 SGHVS, CDR2 FNYEAQ. The CDR3 runs 16 residues. V dropped 1 base and J dropped 2 bases, with 15 bases sitting between them. DNA of the CDR3: TGTGCCAGCAGCTTAGGGTCGGGACACGTTCCCTACGAGCAGTACTTC. Translation: CASSLGSGHVPYEQYF.

V is TRBV28 and J is TRBJ1-2, with unresolved D. CDR1 and CDR2 (germline): MDHEN, SYDVKM. Trimming shortened V by 8 bases and J by 4 bases, and 11 bases separated the two germline ends. The CDR3 runs to 12 residues. This CDR3 is CASGGVRYGYTF. In DNA, the CDR3 is TGTGCCAGCGGCGGGGTACGCTATGGCTACACCTTC.

This clone was observed once. The rearrangement uses TRBV19 and TRBJ1-4; no reliable D call. The CDR3 totals 11 residues. Trimming stripped 5 bases from V and 8 bases from J, with 6 bases between. The germline V gene has CDR1 LNHDA and CDR2 SQIVND (reference sequence). The chain's CDR3 is CASSRGEKLFF. The CDR3 nucleotides are TGTGCCAGTAGTCGCGGGGAAAAACTGTTTTTT.

The gene calls are TRBV27 and TRBJ2-7, with a weak D call TRBD1 (6 bases). CDR1 and CDR2 from the germline V gene are MNHEY and SMNVEV (reference sequence). The CDR3 is 15 residues long. V was clipped by 6 bases and J by 0 bases, with 15 bases between them. The CDR3 sequence is CASRRSAGASYEQYV. CDR3 in DNA: TGTGCCAGCAGAAGGTCGGCAGGGGCCTCCTACGAGCAGTACGTC.

The V gene is TRBV11-3, the J gene TRBJ1-5, with D perhaps TRBD1 (5 bases). The germline V gene encodes CDR1 SGHNT and CDR2 YENEEA. The length of the CDR3 is 13 residues. Between the trimmed V and J ends, which lost 5 bases and 7 bases, there was a span of 12 bases. The CDR3 region has the DNA TGTGCCAGCAGCAAGGACATGTACCAGCCCCAGCATTTT. This gives the protein CASSKDMYQPQHF.

As DNA, the CDR3 is TGTGCCAGCAGTTTACCCGGGACAGCATATGGCTACACCTTC. Its translation: CASSLPGTAYGYTF. The genes are TRBV28 and TRBJ1-2; 7 positions match TRBD1. Germline CDR1 MDHEN, CDR2 SYDVKM. The junction had 5 bases not matched to a gene; V was cut back by 2 bases and J by 5 bases. The CDR3 covers 14 residues.

This clone has just a few counts. V usage is TRBV7-2 and J usage is TRBJ1-3; 7 bases line up with TRBD1. From germline, CDR1 is SGHTA and CDR2 FQGNSA. The V segment lost 3 bases and the J segment 8 bases; nucleotides outside the gene matches: 13. The CDR3 totals 16 residues. CDR3 nucleotide sequence: TGTGCCAGCAGCTTTTCTCGGACAGGCCCTGCGGACACCATATATTTT. Translating gives CASSFSRTGPADTIYF.

The rearrangement links TRBV2 to TRBJ1-1; no clear D. This CDR3 region has 13 residues. CDR1 and CDR2 from the germline V gene are SNHLY and FYNNEI. V lost 9 bases and J lost 1, with 12 bases in between. CDR3 in DNA: TGTGCCAGTTTAGCGGAACAGAACACTGAAGCTTTCTTT. This encodes CASLAEQNTEAFF.

The chain uses TRBV10-1 and TRBJ1-6; no clear D gene. The CDR3 loop spans 13 amino acids. Germline V CDR1 and CDR2: WNHNN, SYGVQD (reference sequence). Between the trimmed V and J ends, which lost 4 bases and 7 bases, there was a span of 8 bases. Written as DNA, the CDR3 is TGCGCCAGCAGTGCCAGGTTAAATTCACCCCTCCACTTT. This encodes CASSARLNSPLHF.

In this sample, this clone turned up once. V gene TRBV11-3 combines with J gene TRBJ1-6, with D possibly being TRBD1 (5 bases). This CDR3 is built from 15 residues. V lost 5 bases, J lost 4 bases, and 12 bases lay in between. Per the germline V gene, CDR1 is SGHNT and CDR2 is YENEEA. The CDR3 loop reads CASSPRDGYNSPLHF. The CDR3 bases are TGTGCCAGCAGCCCGCGGGACGGATATAATTCACCCCTCCACTTT.

A single count supports this clone. This sequence joins TRBV6-6 and TRBJ2-7; D is perhaps TRBD1 (5 bases). V dropped 5 bases and J dropped 3 bases, with 17 bases sitting between them. CDR3 length: 15 residues. The germline gives CDR1 MNHNY, CDR2 SVGAGI (reference sequence). The CDR3 loop is CASSRLDKPNYEQYF. The CDR3 DNA reads TGTGCCAGCAGTCGGCTGGACAAACCTAACTACGAGCAGTACTTC.

V and J are TRBV27 and TRBJ1-5, with 8 bases that match TRBD1. Germline-derived CDR1 and CDR2 are MNHEY and SMNVEV (reference sequence). The CDR3 has 14 residues. The V segment lost 10 bases and the J segment 6 bases; nucleotides outside the gene matches: 11. The CDR3 loop reads CATARTGRGQPQHF. The CDR3 nucleotides are TGTGCCACCGCGCGGACAGGGAGGGGTCAGCCCCAGCATTTT.

This clone is a singleton in its sample. The DNA for the CDR3 is TGTGCCAGCAGCTATGACACTGAAGCTTTCTTT. Its translation: CASSYDTEAFF. This sequence joins TRBV2 and TRBJ1-1, with D uncertain. The CDR3 has 11 residues. V lost 6 bases, J lost 3 bases, and 5 bases lay in between. Germline CDR1 reads SNHLY; CDR2 reads FYNNEI.

The chain uses TRBV11-3 and TRBJ1-1; D remains unclear. The CDR3 has 13 amino acids. CDR1 and CDR2 from the germline V gene are SGHNT and YENEEA. The V and J ends lost 2 bases and 7 bases respectively, with 11 bases between them. The CDR3 loop reads CASSLLRQDEAFF. The CDR3, as DNA: TGTGCCAGCAGCTTATTACGACAAGATGAAGCTTTCTTT.

This clone was found a few times. The chain employs TRBV7-9 and TRBJ1-4; 7 bases agree with TRBD1. This CDR3 region has 15 residues. V was clipped by 5 bases and J by 5 bases; unmatched bases: 8. Germline values: CDR1 SEHNR, CDR2 FQNEAQ (reference sequence). This CDR3 is CASSTRQGENEKLFF. The CDR3 DNA reads TGTGCCAGCAGCACCCGACAGGGAGAGAATGAAAAACTGTTTTTT.

The rearrangement joins TRBV29-1 to TRBJ1-2; no clear D gene. Between the trimmed V and J ends, which lost 4 bases and 3 bases, there was a span of 6 bases. CDR1 and CDR2 (germline): SQVTM, ANQGSEA. The CDR3 has 11 residues. The CDR3 nucleotides are TGCAGCGTTGGGGAGGACTATGGCTACACCTTC. Translation gives CSVGEDYGYTF.

This clone has a single count. This sequence joins TRBV18 and TRBJ2-1; perhaps TRBD1 as D (5 bases). CDR3 length: 13 amino acids. The germline V and J ends were trimmed by 4 bases and 7 bases, with 11 bases remaining between them. Germline V gives CDR1 KGHSH, CDR2 LQKENI. As DNA, the CDR3 is TGTGCCAGCTCACGCCAGGGCCTAAATGAGCAGTTCTTC. Amino acid sequence: CASSRQGLNEQFF.